These 18 T cell receptor beta chains originate from one sample sequenced in a study of blood T cell repertoires in COVID-19. Repertoires were generated with immunoSEQ multiplex PCR, while TCRdb's copy carries only in-frame clones and drops some. The data hold 380,000 or so clones, with over 65% observed a single time. Sequenced sample: peripheral blood. The receptors derive from a human donor with acute or convalescent COVID-19. The donor label of this sample is uncertain.

This clone turned up a few times. The V and J genes are TRBV30 and TRBJ1-4; 9 bases are a match to TRBD1. Germline CDR1 is GTSNPN and CDR2 is SVGIG (reference sequence). V lost 3 bases, J lost 7 bases, and 9 bases stayed unmatched. The CDR3 has 15 amino acids. CDR3 amino acids: CAWSPHRGRVEKLFF. CDR3 DNA: TGTGCCTGGAGCCCCCACAGGGGGCGAGTTGAAAAACTGTTTTTT. The variable domain in full, with the rest retrieved from reference TRBV30 and TRBJ1-4, is SQTIHQWPATLVQPVGSPLSLECTVEGTSNPNLYWYRQAAGRGLQLLFYSVGIGQISSEVPQNLSASRPQDRQFILSSKKLLLSDSGFYLCAWSPHRGRVEKLFFGSGTQLSVL.

Notes on this clone: Other DNA sequences in the same sample also yield this CDR3. J is TRBJ2-2 and V is TRBV18, with a possible D match to TRBD1 (6 bases). From germline, CDR1 is KGHSH and CDR2 LQKENI. Trimming cost V 3 bases and J 2 bases, with 10 bases left between them. CDR3 length equals 15 residues. The CDR3 DNA follows: TGTGCCAGCTCACCTGTGGACAGTAACACCGGGGAGCTGTTTTTT. The encoded protein is CASSPVDSNTGELFF.

This rearrangement joins TRBV2 to TRBJ1-2; TRBD1 matches at 7 bases. Looked up from germline, CDR1 is SNHLY and CDR2 is FYNNEI. The CDR3 covers 14 residues. The ends lost 5 bases at V and 4 bases at J; junction bases unmatched: 7. CDR3 region: CASSLTTGSYGYTF. CDR3 nucleotide sequence: TGTGCCAGCAGTCTGACGACAGGGAGCTATGGCTACACCTTC.

This clone was recorded a few times. This chain connects TRBV24-1 to TRBJ2-1; 9 bases map to TRBD1. CDR3 length equals 16 residues. V shed 4 bases, J shed 5 bases, and the junction held 8 bases outside the gene matches. In germline, CDR1 is KGHDR, CDR2 SFDVKD. CDR3: CATSDHTGGRDNEQFF. The CDR3 DNA is TGTGCCACCAGTGACCACACAGGGGGCAGGGACAATGAGCAGTTCTTC.

This clone was counted a single time. The chain links TRBV15 to TRBJ1-2, with 10 bases aligning to TRBD1. Looked up from germline, CDR1 is LNHNV and CDR2 is YYDKDF (reference sequence). The CDR3 totals 18 residues. V lost 1 base to trimming and J lost 2 bases; unmatched junction nucleotides: 10. The CDR3 DNA sequence: TGTGCCACCAGCAGAGCCGGGACAGGGGATGTAAGGAACTATGGCTACACCTTC. Protein: CATSRAGTGDVRNYGYTF.

This clone was counted ten times or more. This chain links TRBV7-2 with TRBJ2-1; weak D call: TRBD2 (5 bases). Germline V gene sequence: CDR1 SGHTA, CDR2 FQGNSA. With 4 bases removed from V and 0 bases from J, the gap between germline ends came to 10 bases. CDR3 size: 15 residues. For the CDR3, the DNA is TGTGCCAGCAGCTCGGTAGCGAGCTCCTACAATGAGCAGTTCTTC. Its protein product is CASSSVASSYNEQFF. The whole variable domain, filled in from reference TRBV7-2 and TRBJ2-1, reads GAGVSQSPSNKVTEKGKDVELRCDPISGHTALYWYRQSLGQGLEFLIYFQGNSAPDKSGLPSDRFSAERTGGSVSTLTIQRTQQEDSAVYLCASSSVASSYNEQFFGPGTRLTVL.

The chain employs TRBV10-3 and TRBJ2-4; TRBD2 matches 8 bases. V trimming: 0 bases; J trimming: 2 bases; junction bases outside the gene matches: 3. The CDR3 totals 16 residues. Per germline, CDR1 ENHRY and CDR2 SYGVKD. The CDR3 bases are TGTGCCATCAGTGAGTCGGATAGCGGGACCAAAAACATTCAGTACTTC. Translated: CAISESDSGTKNIQYF.

The J gene is TRBJ2-7, the V gene TRBV6-5; D might be TRBD1 (5 bases). The CDR3 contains 14 residues. V lost 2 bases, J lost 0 bases, and 8 bases lay in between. CDR1 is MNHEY and CDR2 is SVGAGI in the germline V gene. Here the CDR3 reads CASSYQGTSYEQYF. The CDR3 nucleotides read TGTGCCAGCAGTTACCAGGGTACCTCCTACGAGCAGTACTTC.

This clone was observed once. The chain has TRBV27 and TRBJ2-1; 8 bases align to TRBD2. Trimming at V came to 5 bases and at J to 0 bases, leaving 6 bases not matched to a gene. Germline loops: CDR1 MNHEY, CDR2 SMNVEV (reference sequence). The CDR3 spans 16 residues. The DNA for the CDR3 is TGTGCCAGCAGTGACGATACTAGCGGCTCCTACAATGAGCAGTTCTTC. Its protein product is CASSDDTSGSYNEQFF.

J is TRBJ2-3 and V is TRBV6-2 or TRBV6-3; 8 nucleotides match TRBD2. Losses at the gene ends were 4 bases for V and 0 bases for J; bases not matched to a gene: 3. The CDR3 loop spans 15 amino acids. CDR1 is MNHEY and CDR2 is SVGEGT in the germline V gene. DNA for the CDR3: TGTGCCAGCAGTTTGACTAGCGTTAGCACAGATACGCAGTATTTT. It encodes CASSLTSVSTDTQYF.

This clone was observed a handful of times. This chain links TRBV12-3 or TRBV12-4 with TRBJ1-2, with D tentatively TRBD1 (5 bases). V dropped 6 bases and J dropped 2 bases, with 10 bases sitting between them. This CDR3 has 13 amino acids. DNA for the CDR3: TGTGCCAGCAGACAGGATGGGAACTATGGCTACACCTTC. Residues: CASRQDGNYGYTF.

The V call is TRBV4-1, the J call TRBJ2-5; no clear D gene. Trimming shortened V by 4 bases and J by 2 bases, and 14 bases separated the two germline ends. Looked up from germline, CDR1 is MGHRA and CDR2 is YSYEKL. This CDR3 comprises 15 residues. The CDR3 spells CASSPKRQVQETQYF. CDR3 coding DNA: TGCGCCAGCAGCCCTAAGAGACAAGTGCAAGAGACCCAGTACTTC.

The table lists this clone with a few counts. The CDR3 DNA sequence: TGTGCCAGCACCAGGTCCTACAATGAGCAGTTCTTC. As protein: CASTRSYNEQFF. This chain uses TRBV28 with TRBJ2-1; D ambiguous. CDR1 is MDHEN, CDR2 SYDVKM, per germline. The CDR3 covers 12 residues. The V gene lost 7 bases and the J gene lost 1 base, with 5 bases spanning the gap.

The chain is built from TRBV12-3 or TRBV12-4 and TRBJ1-5; D is unresolved. The CDR3 contains 13 residues. The V end was cut by 8 bases, the J end by 0 bases, with 8 bases between. CDR3 residues: CASGTYSNQPQHF. The CDR3 nucleotides read TGTGCCAGCGGTACTTATAGCAATCAGCCCCAGCATTTT.

This sequence joins TRBV6-5 and TRBJ1-5; TRBD1 matches 9 bases. This CDR3 has 16 residues. V dropped 2 bases and J dropped 5; count of bases not matched to a gene: 7. The germline gives CDR1 MNHEY, CDR2 SVGAGI. The CDR3 nucleotides are TGTGCCAGCAGTTACGCGGGACAGGGAGGCCATCAGCCCCAGCATTTT. Translation: CASSYAGQGGHQPQHF.

Only one count was recorded for this clone. V usage is TRBV7-6 and J usage is TRBJ2-5, with TRBD2 matching over 10 bases. Germline CDR1 SGHVS, CDR2 FNYEAQ. V shed 2 bases and J 1 base; nucleotides not matched to a gene: 13. This CDR3 has 19 amino acids. This CDR3 reads CASSLISNPGLAAQETQYF. CDR3 nucleotides: TGTGCCAGCAGCTTAATTTCGAACCCAGGACTAGCGGCCCAAGAGACCCAGTACTTC.

V gene TRBV5-4 combines with J gene TRBJ1-2, with D tentatively TRBD1 (5 bases). Trimming pared 4 bases from V and 8 bases from J, leaving 27 bases between. CDR3 size: 17 residues. Germline-derived CDR1 and CDR2 are SGHNT and YYREEE (reference sequence). This CDR3 reads CASSQRQGGAASGGYTF. The DNA for the CDR3 is TGTGCCAGCAGCCAAAGGCAGGGAGGGGCAGCCTCGGGGGGCTACACCTTC.

This clone was seen just once. The genes are TRBV19 and TRBJ1-6; 10 bases are a match to TRBD1. This CDR3 spans 15 amino acids. V was clipped by 4 bases and J by 9 bases; unmatched bases: 6. Germline CDR1 reads LNHDA; CDR2 reads SQIVND (reference sequence). CDR3 in amino acids: CASSNAGTGVSPLHF. The CDR3 DNA reads as TGTGCCAGTAGTAACGCCGGGACAGGGGTTTCACCCCTCCACTTT.